Sequencing of this TCR beta chain was carried out in a study of T cell repertoires in aging, cancer and after chemotherapy. Overall study context: Repeat sampling of healthy donors over several months to years showed clear clonal overlap.

A mixed TRB-A/B primer pool amplified rearranged TRB by multiplex touch-down PCR. MiXCR, applied by TCRdb to the multiplex PCR reads, yields one record per CDR3 protein. Of over 8,000 distinct CDR3 sequences listed, roughly 30% are singletons. TCR beta rearrangements were amplified from peripheral blood genomic DNA. Overall study results and limits: Untreated cancer patients had significantly lower blood TCR diversity than age-matched healthy donors. Rebound thymic output was suggested by rising median generation probability during chemotherapy in each cancer cohort. Loss of evenness, beyond lost richness, contributed to age-related TCR diversity decline in cancer patients.

Germline assignment: CDR1 SGHDT and CDR2 YYEEEE. CDR3 length equals 16 residues. Trimming took 0 bases from V and 0 from J, leaving 11 bases between them. This clonotype is judged medium-sized. Its cognate antigen is unknown. Sequencing was performed on blood. This chain joins TRBV5-6 and TRBJ2-3; D may match TRBD1 or TRBD2 (5 bases each). The origin of this receptor is a human donor in good health. The CDR3, as DNA: TGTGCCAGCAGCTTGGATGGGGGTTCTAGCACAGATACGCAGTATTTT. Translation: CASSLDGGSSTDTQYF.